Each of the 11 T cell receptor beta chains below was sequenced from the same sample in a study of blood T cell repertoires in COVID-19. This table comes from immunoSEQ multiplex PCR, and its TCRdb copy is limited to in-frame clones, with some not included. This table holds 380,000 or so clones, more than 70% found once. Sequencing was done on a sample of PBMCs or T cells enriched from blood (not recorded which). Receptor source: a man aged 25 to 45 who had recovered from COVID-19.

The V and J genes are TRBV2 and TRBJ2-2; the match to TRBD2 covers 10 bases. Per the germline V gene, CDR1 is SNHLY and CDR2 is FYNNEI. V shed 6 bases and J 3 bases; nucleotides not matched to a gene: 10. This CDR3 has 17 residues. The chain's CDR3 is CASRDIAGGLHTGELFF. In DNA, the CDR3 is TGTGCCAGCAGGGACATAGCGGGGGGCCTCCACACCGGGGAGCTGTTTTTT.

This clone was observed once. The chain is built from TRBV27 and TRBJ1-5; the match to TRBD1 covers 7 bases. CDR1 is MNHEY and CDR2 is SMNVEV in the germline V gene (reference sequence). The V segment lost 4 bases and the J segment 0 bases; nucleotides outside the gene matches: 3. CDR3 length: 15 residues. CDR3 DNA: TGTGCCAGCAGTTCCCAGGGGGATAGCAATCAGCCCCAGCATTTT. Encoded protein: CASSSQGDSNQPQHF.

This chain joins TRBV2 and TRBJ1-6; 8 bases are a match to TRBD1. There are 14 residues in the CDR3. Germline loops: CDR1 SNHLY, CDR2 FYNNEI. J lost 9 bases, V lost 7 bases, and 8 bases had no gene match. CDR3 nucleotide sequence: TGTGCCAGCATGGACAGGGATGTGGGTTCACCCCTCCACTTT. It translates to CASMDRDVGSPLHF.

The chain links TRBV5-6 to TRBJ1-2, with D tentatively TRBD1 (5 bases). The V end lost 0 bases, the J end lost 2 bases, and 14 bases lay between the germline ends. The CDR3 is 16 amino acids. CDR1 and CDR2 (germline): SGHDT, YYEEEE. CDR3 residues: CASSLGVWGLNYGYTF. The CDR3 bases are TGTGCCAGCAGCTTGGGTGTGTGGGGCCTCAACTATGGCTACACCTTC.

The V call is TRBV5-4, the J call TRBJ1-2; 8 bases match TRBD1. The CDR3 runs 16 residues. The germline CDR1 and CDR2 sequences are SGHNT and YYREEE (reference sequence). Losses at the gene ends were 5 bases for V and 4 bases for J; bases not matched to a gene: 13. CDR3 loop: CASSQGAGSLLYGYTF. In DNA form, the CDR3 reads TGTGCCAGCAGTCAGGGGGCAGGGTCACTACTCTATGGCTACACCTTC.

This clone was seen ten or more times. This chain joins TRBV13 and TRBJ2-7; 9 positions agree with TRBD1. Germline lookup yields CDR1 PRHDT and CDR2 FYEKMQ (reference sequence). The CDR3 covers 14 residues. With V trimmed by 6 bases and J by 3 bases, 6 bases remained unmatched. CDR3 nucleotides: TGTGCCAGCAGTCCCGGGACAGGGTTCTACGAGCAGTACTTC. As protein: CASSPGTGFYEQYF. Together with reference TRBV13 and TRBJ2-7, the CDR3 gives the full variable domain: AAGVIQSPRHLIKEKRETATLKCYPIPRHDTVYWYQQGPGQDPQFLISFYEKMQSDKGSIPDRFSAQQFSDYHSELNMSSLELGDSALYFCASSPGTGFYEQYFGPGTRLTVT.

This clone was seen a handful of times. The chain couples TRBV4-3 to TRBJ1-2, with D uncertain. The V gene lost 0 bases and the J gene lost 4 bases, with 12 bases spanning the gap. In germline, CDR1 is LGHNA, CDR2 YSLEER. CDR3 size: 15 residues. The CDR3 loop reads CASSQDSMASYGYTF. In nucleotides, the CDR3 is TGCGCCAGCAGCCAAGATTCGATGGCTAGCTATGGCTACACCTTC.

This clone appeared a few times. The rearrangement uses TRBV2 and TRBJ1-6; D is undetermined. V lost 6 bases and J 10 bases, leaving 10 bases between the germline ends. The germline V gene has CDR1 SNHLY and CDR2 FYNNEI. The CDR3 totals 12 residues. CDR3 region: CASRTLGSPLHF. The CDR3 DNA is TGTGCCAGCAGGACACTCGGCTCACCCCTCCACTTT.

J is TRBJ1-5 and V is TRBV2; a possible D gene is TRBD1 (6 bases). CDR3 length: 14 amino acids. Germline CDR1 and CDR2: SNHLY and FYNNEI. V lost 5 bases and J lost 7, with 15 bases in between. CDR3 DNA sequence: TGTGCCAGCAGTCCACAGGGAATAGGGCAGCCCCAGCATTTT. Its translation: CASSPQGIGQPQHF.

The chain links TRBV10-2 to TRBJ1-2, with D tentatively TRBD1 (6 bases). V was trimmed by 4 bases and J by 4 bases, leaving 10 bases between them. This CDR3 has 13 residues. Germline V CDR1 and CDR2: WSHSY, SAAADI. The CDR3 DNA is TGCGCCAGCAGTGGGGGGCTGGGCTATGGCTACACCTTC. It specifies CASSGGLGYGYTF.

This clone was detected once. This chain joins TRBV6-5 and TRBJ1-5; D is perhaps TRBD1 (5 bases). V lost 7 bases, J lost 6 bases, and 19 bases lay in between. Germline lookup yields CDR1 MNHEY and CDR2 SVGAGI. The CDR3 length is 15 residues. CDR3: CASTSYQTVGQPQHF. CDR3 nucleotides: TGTGCCAGCACCTCTTACCAGACAGTAGGTCAGCCCCAGCATTTT.